This T cell receptor (beta chain) emerged from a study of T cells in localized non-small cell lung cancer. Concerning this clone: Its specificity is not known.

Between the trimmed V and J ends, which lost 4 bases and 4 bases, there was a span of 13 bases. Looked up from germline, CDR1 is SNHLY and CDR2 is FYNNEI. The CDR3 consists of 14 residues. Overall study findings and caveats: In adjacent lung, a median roughly 62 of the top 100 tumor clones were found.

Assay: immunoSEQ multiplex PCR; the TCRdb copy retains only in-frame clones and omits some. The sample records around 29,000 clones, more than 75% being singletons. This material consisted of peripheral blood, taken before any cancer treatment. The chain uses TRBV2 and TRBJ1-1; D is possibly TRBD1 (6 bases). The origin of this receptor is an older female donor with stage III squamous cell lung carcinoma. The CDR3 loop reads CASSGGAGVTEAFF. The DNA for the CDR3 is TGTGCCAGCAGTGGGGGAGCAGGGGTCACTGAAGCTTTCTTT.